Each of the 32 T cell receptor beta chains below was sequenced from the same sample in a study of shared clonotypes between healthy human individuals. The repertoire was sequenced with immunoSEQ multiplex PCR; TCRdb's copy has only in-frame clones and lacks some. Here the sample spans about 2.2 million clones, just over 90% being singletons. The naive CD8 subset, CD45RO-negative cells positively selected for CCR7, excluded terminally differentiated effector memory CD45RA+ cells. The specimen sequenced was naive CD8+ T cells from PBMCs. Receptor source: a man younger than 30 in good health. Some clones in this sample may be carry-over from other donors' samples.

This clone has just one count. The CDR3: CSVDGQGASSNTEAFF. CDR3 bases: TGCAGCGTTGATGGACAGGGCGCGTCGTCGAACACTGAAGCTTTCTTT. The chain joins TRBV29-1 to TRBJ1-1; 8 bases align to TRBD1. Trimming at V came to 3 bases and at J to 1 base, leaving 10 bases not matched to a gene. Germline CDR1 is SQVTM and CDR2 is ANQGSEA. The CDR3 covers 16 residues.

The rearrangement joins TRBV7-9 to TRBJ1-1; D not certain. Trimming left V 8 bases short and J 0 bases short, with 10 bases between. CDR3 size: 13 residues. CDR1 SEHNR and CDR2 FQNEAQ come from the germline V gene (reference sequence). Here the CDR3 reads CASDTAMNTEAFF. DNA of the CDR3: TGTGCCAGCGATACGGCCATGAACACTGAAGCTTTCTTT.

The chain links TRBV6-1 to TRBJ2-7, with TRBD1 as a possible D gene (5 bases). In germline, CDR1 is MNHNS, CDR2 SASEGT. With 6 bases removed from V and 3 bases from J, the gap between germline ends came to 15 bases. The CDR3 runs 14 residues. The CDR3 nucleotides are TGTGCCAGCAGCGTTAAGGGGCATAGCTACGAGCAGTACTTC. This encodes CASSVKGHSYEQYF.

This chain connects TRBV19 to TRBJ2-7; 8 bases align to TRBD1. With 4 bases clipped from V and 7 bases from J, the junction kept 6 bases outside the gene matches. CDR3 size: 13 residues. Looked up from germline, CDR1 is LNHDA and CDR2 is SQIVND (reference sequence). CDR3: CASSTRGQEEQYF. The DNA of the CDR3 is TGTGCCAGTAGTACCAGGGGGCAGGAGGAGCAGTACTTC.

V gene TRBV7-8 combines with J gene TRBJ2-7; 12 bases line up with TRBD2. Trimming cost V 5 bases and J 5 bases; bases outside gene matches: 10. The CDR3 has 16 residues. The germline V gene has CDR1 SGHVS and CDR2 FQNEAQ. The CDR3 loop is CASSERRRLAGDEQYF. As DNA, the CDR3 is TGTGCCAGCAGCGAACGCCGCCGACTAGCGGGAGACGAGCAGTACTTC. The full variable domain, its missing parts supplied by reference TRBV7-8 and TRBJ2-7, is GAGVSQSPRYKVAKRGQDVALRCDPISGHVSLFWYQQALGQGPEFLTYFQNEAQLDKSGLPSDRFFAERPEGSVSTLKIQRTQQEDSAVYLCASSERRRLAGDEQYFGPGTRLTVT.

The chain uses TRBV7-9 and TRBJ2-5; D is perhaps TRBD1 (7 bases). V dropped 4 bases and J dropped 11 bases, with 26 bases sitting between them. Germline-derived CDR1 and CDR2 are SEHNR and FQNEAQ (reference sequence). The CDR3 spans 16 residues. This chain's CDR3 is CASSSGQSLRVREQYF. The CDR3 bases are TGTGCCAGCAGCTCGGGACAGAGCCTACGAGTACGGGAGCAGTACTTC.

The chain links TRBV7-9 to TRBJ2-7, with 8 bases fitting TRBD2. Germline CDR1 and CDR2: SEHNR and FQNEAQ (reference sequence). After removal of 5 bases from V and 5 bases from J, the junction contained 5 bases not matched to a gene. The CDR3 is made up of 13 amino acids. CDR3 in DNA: TGTGCCAGCAGCCTAAGCGGGAGCAACGAGCAGTACTTC. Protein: CASSLSGSNEQYF. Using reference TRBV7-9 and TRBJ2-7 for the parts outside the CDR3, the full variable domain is DTGVSQNPRHKITKRGQNVTFRCDPISEHNRLYWYRQTLGQGPEFLTYFQNEAQLEKSRLLSDRFSAERPKGSFSTLEIQRTEQGDSAMYLCASSLSGSNEQYFGPGTRLTVT.

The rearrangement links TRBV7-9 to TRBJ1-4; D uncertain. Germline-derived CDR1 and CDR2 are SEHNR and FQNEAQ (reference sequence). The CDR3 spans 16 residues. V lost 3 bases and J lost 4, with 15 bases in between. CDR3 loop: CASSFFSLRSNEKLFF. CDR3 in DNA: TGTGCCAGCAGCTTCTTTTCCTTACGGAGTAATGAAAAACTGTTTTTT. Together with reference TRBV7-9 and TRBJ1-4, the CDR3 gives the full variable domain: DTGVSQNPRHKITKRGQNVTFRCDPISEHNRLYWYRQTLGQGPEFLTYFQNEAQLEKSRLLSDRFSAERPKGSFSTLEIQRTEQGDSAMYLCASSFFSLRSNEKLFFGSGTQLSVL.

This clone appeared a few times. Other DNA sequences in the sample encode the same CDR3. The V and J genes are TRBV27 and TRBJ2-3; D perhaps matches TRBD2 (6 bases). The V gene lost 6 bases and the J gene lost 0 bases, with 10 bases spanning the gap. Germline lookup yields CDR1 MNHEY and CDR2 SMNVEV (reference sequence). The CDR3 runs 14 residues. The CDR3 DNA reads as TGTGCCAGCAGGCTTGGGGGGAGCACAGATACGCAGTATTTT. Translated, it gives CASRLGGSTDTQYF.

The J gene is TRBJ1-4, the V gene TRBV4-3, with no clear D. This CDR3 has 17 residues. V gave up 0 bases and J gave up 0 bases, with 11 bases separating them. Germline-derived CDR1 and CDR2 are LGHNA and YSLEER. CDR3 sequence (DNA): TGCGCCAGCAGCCAAGACATATTACCGGCAACTAATGAAAAACTGTTTTTT. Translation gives CASSQDILPATNEKLFF.

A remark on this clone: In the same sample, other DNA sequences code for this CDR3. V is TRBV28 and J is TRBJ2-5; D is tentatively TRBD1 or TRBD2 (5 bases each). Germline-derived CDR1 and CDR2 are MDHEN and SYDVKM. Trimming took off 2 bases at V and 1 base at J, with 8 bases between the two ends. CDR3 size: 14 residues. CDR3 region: CASSLRGPQETQYF. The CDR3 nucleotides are TGTGCCAGCAGTTTAAGGGGACCCCAAGAGACCCAGTACTTC.

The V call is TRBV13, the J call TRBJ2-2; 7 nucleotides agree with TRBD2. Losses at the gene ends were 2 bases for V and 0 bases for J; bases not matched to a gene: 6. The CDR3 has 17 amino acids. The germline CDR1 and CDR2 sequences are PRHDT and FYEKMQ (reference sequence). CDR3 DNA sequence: TGTGCCAGCAGCTTATCGTATCGGGGGGCGAACACCGGGGAGCTGTTTTTT. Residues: CASSLSYRGANTGELFF.

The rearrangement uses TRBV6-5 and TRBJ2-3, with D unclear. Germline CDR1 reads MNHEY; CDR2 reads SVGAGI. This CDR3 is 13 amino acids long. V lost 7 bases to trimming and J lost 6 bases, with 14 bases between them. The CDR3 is CASNGNLGDTQYF. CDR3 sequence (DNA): TGTGCCAGCAATGGCAATTTGGGGGATACGCAGTATTTT.

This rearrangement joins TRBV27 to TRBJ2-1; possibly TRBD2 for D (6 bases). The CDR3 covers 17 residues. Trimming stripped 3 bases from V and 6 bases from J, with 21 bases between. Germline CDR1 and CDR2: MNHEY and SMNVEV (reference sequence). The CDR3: CASSFEDTGSRFNEQFF. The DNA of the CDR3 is TGTGCCAGCAGTTTTGAGGATACCGGGAGTCGGTTCAATGAGCAGTTCTTC.

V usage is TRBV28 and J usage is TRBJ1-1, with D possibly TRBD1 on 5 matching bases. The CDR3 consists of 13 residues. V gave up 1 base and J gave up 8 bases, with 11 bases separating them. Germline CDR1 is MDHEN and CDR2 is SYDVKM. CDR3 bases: TGTGCCAGCAGTTTATTGGTCCAGGGAGAAGCTTTCTTT. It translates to CASSLLVQGEAFF.

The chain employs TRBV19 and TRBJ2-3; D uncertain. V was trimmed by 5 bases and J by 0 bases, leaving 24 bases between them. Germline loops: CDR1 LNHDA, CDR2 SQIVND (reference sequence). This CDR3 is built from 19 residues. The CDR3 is CASSDPLTSPSTSTDTQYF. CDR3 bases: TGTGCCAGTAGTGATCCGCTTACAAGTCCGAGTACTAGCACAGATACGCAGTATTTT.

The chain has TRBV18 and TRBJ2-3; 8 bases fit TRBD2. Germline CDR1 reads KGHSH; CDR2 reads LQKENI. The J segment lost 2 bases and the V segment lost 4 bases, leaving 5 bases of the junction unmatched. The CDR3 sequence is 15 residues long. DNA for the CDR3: TGTGCCAGCTCACTTAAAGCGGGGGCCACAGATACGCAGTATTTT. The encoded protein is CASSLKAGATDTQYF.

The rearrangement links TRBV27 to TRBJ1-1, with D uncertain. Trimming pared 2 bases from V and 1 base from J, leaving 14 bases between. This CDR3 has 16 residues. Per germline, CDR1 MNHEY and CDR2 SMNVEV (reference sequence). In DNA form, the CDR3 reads TGTGCCAGCAGTTTAAGCCCCGGACTCCGGAACACTGAAGCTTTCTTT. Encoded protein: CASSLSPGLRNTEAFF.

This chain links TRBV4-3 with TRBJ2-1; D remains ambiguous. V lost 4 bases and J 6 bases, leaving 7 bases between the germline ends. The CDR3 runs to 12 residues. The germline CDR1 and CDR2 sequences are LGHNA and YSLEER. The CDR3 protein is CASSPGVNEQFF. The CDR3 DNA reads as TGCGCCAGCAGCCCTGGTGTCAATGAGCAGTTCTTC.

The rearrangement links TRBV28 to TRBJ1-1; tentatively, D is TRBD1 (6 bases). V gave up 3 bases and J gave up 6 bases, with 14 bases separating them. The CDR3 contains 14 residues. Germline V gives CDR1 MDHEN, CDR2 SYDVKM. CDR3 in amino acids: CASSLEGGRAEAFF. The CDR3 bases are TGTGCCAGCAGTTTGGAGGGGGGGAGAGCTGAAGCTTTCTTT.

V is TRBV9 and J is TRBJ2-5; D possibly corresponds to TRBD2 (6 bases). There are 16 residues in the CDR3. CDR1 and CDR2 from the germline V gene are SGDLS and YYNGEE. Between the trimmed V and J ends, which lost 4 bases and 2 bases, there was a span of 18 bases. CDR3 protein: CASSPQTPGLQETQYF. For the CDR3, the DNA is TGTGCCAGCAGCCCGCAGACCCCGGGACTTCAAGAGACCCAGTACTTC.

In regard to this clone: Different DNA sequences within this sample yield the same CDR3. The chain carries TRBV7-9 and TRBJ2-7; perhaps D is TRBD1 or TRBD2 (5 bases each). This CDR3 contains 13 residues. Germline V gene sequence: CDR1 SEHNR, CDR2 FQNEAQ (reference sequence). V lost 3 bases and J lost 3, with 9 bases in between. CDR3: CASSFGDLYEQYF. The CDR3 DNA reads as TGTGCCAGCAGCTTTGGGGACCTCTACGAGCAGTACTTC.

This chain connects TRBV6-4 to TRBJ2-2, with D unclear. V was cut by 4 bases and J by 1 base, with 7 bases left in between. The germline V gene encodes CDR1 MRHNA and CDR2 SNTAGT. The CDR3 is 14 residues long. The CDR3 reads CASSVHLNTGELFF. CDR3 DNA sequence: TGTGCCAGCAGTGTGCACCTGAACACCGGGGAGCTGTTTTTT.

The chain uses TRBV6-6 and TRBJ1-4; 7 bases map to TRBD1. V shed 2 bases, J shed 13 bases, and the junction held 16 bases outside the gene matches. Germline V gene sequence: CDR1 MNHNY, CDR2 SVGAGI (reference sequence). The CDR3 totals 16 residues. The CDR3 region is CASSYTNRGHKVGLFF. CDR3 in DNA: TGTGCCAGCAGTTACACGAACAGGGGACACAAAGTAGGACTGTTTTTT.

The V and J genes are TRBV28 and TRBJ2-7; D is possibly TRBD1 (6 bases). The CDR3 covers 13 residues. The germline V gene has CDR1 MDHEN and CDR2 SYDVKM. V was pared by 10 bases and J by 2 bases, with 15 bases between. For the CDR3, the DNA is TGTGCCACCGAGTCAGGGGAGACCTACGAGCAGTACTTC. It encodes CATESGETYEQYF.

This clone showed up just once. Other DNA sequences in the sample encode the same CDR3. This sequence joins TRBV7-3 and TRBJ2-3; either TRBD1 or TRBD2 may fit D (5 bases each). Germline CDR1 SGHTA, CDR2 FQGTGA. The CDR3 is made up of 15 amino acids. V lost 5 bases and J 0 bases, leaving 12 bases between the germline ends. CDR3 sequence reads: CASSLGRVSTDTQYF. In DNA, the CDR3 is TGTGCCAGCAGCCTGGGGCGGGTAAGCACAGATACGCAGTATTTT.

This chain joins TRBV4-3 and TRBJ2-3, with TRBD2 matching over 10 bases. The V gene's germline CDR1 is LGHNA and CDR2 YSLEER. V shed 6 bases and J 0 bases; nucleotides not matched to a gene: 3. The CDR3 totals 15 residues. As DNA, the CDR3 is TGCGCCAGCAGTTGGACTAGCGGTAGCACAGATACGCAGTATTTT. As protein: CASSWTSGSTDTQYF.

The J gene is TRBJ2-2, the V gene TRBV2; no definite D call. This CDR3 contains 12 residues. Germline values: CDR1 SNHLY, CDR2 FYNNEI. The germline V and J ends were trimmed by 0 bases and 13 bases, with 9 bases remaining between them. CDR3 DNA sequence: TGTGCCAGCAGTGAAGCGGCCATGGGGCTGTTTTTT. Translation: CASSEAAMGLFF.

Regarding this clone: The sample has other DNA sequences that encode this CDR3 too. The CDR3 nucleotides are TGTGCCAGCAGTTTATGGGGCCCAAATCAGCCCCAGCATTTT. Translated, it gives CASSLWGPNQPQHF. The V gene is TRBV27, the J gene TRBJ1-5; a weak D match, TRBD1 (5 bases). Looked up from germline, CDR1 is MNHEY and CDR2 is SMNVEV (reference sequence). The CDR3 length is 14 residues. V was clipped by 1 base and J by 4 bases, with 8 bases between them.

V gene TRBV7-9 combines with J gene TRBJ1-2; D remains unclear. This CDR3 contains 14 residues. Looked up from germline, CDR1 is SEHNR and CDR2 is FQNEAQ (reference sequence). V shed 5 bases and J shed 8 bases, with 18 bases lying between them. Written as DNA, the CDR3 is TGTGCCAGCAGCCCGGTGGAACGAGGAAACGGCTACACCTTC. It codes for CASSPVERGNGYTF. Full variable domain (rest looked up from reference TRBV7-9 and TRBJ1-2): DTGVSQNPRHKITKRGQNVTFRCDPISEHNRLYWYRQTLGQGPEFLTYFQNEAQLEKSRLLSDRFSAERPKGSFSTLEIQRTEQGDSAMYLCASSPVERGNGYTFGSGTRLTVV.

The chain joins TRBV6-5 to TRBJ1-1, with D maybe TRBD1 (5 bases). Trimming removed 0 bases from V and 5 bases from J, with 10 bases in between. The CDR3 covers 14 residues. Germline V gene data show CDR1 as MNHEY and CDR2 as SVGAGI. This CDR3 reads CASSYSGERTEAFF. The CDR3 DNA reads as TGTGCCAGCAGTTACTCAGGGGAAAGGACTGAAGCTTTCTTT.

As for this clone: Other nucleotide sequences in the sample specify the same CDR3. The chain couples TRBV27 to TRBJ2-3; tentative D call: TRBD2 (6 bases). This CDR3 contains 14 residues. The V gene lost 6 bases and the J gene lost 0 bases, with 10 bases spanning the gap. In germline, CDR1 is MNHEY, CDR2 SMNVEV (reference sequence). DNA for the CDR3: TGTGCCAGCAGCCTAGCGTCTAGCACAGATACGCAGTATTTT. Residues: CASSLASSTDTQYF.